This TCR beta chain was found in a study of T-cell memory formation after mild COVID-19. Each CDR3 protein gets one entry after TCRdb re-called the 5' RACE reads with MiXCR. In the table there are under 50,000 distinct CDR3 sequences, approximately 9.7% of which are singletons. Study-wide points: Balance between CD4 and CD8 was seen in clones contracting day 15 to 85, and a CD4+ lean was seen in later expanders. Clones which contracted sat mainly in CM and EM if CD4+, and in EMRA if CD8+. Specificity for SARS-CoV-2 was not confirmed among the second-wave clones peaking on day 37. Pre-infection memory held some responding clones, suggesting pre-existing cross-reactive T cells responded.

Trimming shortened V by 5 bases and J by 2 bases, and 13 bases separated the two germline ends. The CDR3 covers 15 residues. This clonotype has a count of ten or more. Its antigen is currently unknown. The specimen was PBMCs or a T cell subset sorted from them (not recorded which). This sequence originates from an adult woman who had mild COVID-19 (a few samples of this study predate the infection). Cell type and time point are not known. The chain is built from TRBV12-3 or TRBV12-4 and TRBJ2-1; the D gene is possibly TRBD1 (6 bases). The CDR3 nucleotides are TGTGCCAGCAGTCCCGGGACAACCGCCTACAATGAGCAGTTCTTC. Protein: CASSPGTTAYNEQFF.